These T cell receptor beta chains were read from a single sample in a study of cytomegalovirus exposure and HLA in healthy donors. Assay used: immunoSEQ multiplex PCR; TCRdb lists only in-frame clones, some missing. This sample carries around 65,000 clones, 62% of them seen once, and the ten largest clones take about 3%. Sequenced sample: PBMCs. These receptors were obtained from a man younger than 45 in good health and CMV-seronegative. CDR3s include the opening cysteine and the closing phenylalanine or tryptophan. Each record gives: J gene, D gene, clone size, V gene, CDR3 protein, CDR3 DNA. D genes are given only for firm matches. Only part of the rows carry a size: once, few, many, or a class if the clone is expanded.

TRBJ1-2,TRBD1,few,TRBV30,CAWSQKFTGGAIYGYTF,TGTGCCTGGAGTCAGAAGTTTACAGGGGGCGCGATCTATGGCTACACCTTC
TRBJ1-1,-,-,TRBV6-5,CASRQGSGTAFF,TGTGCCAGCAGGCAGGGGTCGGGGACGGCTTTCTTT
TRBJ2-7,-,few,TRBV30,CAWSAGTPYEQYF,TGTGCCTGGAGTGCAGGAACCCCCTACGAGCAGTACTTC
TRBJ2-7,-,-,TRBV11-2,CASSSRPRGEQYF,TGTGCCAGCAGCTCTCGTCCTCGGGGTGAGCAGTACTTC
TRBJ2-6,-,-,TRBV29-1,CSAGGGANVLTF,TGCAGCGCCGGCGGCGGGGCCAACGTCCTGACTTTC
TRBJ1-1,TRBD1,few,TRBV6-6,CASRGQTNTEAFF,TGTGCCAGCAGGGGACAGACGAACACTGAAGCTTTCTTT
TRBJ1-1,-,-,TRBV6-5,CASSYGTDTEAFF,TGTGCCAGCAGTTACGGGACTGATACTGAAGCTTTCTTT
TRBJ2-3,-,-,TRBV19,CASSTTREDTQYF,TGTGCCAGTAGTACAACCAGGGAAGATACGCAGTATTTT
TRBJ2-3,TRBD2,-,TRBV7-6,CASSLQRGGNTQYF,TGTGCCAGCAGCTTACAGCGGGGGGGAAATACGCAGTATTTT
TRBJ2-3,-,-,TRBV15,CATSRDAGDTQYF,TGTGCCACCAGCAGAGATGCGGGAGATACGCAGTATTTT
TRBJ2-5,TRBD2,-,TRBV30,CAWSGAGGGNEETQYF,TGTGCCTGGAGTGGAGCGGGGGGGGGCAATGAAGAGACCCAGTACTTC
TRBJ2-5,-,-,TRBV5-6,CASSLFGAATQYF,TGTGCCAGCAGCTTGTTCGGTGCGGCGACCCAGTACTTC
TRBJ2-7,-,-,TRBV5-1,CASTPDRTYEQYF,TGCGCCAGCACCCCGGACAGAACCTACGAGCAGTACTTC
TRBJ1-3,-,-,TRBV5-1,CASSRGGGSGNTIYF,TGCGCCAGCAGCCGGGGGGGAGGTTCAGGAAACACCATATATTTT
TRBJ2-3,TRBD1,few,TRBV5-4,CASSTRRGQGSDTQYF,TGTGCCAGCAGCACAAGGAGGGGACAGGGGTCAGATACGCAGTATTTT
TRBJ2-3,TRBD2,-,TRBV5-1,CASSPKAGRVSTDTQYF,TGCGCCAGCAGCCCGAAAGCGGGGAGGGTTTCCACAGATACGCAGTATTTT
TRBJ1-5,TRBD1,-,TRBV2,CASSTGQKNSNQPQHF,TGTGCCAGCAGTACGGGACAGAAAAATAGCAATCAGCCCCAGCATTTT
TRBJ2-7,TRBD1,-,TRBV7-6,CASSLKGQGYEQYF,TGTGCCAGCAGCTTAAAGGGACAGGGCTACGAGCAGTACTTC
TRBJ1-5,-,once,TRBV18,CASSRDIDQPQHF,TGTGCCAGCTCACGGGACATCGATCAGCCCCAGCATTTT
TRBJ2-5,TRBD2,few,TRBV30,CAWSISGGRFQETQYF,TGTGCCTGGAGCATTAGCGGGGGGAGGTTCCAAGAGACCCAGTACTTC
TRBJ1-2,TRBD1,-,TRBV2,CARTGQVSYGYTF,TGTGCCAGGACAGGGCAAGTTTCCTATGGCTACACCTTC
TRBJ2-5,-,few,TRBV9,CASSVEGGPRETQYF,TGTGCCAGCAGCGTAGAGGGGGGGCCTAGGGAGACCCAGTACTTC
TRBJ2-1,TRBD2,few,TRBV6-6,CASSFLAVYNEQFF,TGTGCCAGCAGTTTTCTAGCGGTCTACAATGAGCAGTTCTTC
TRBJ1-1,-,-,TRBV6-6,CASRGASTEAFF,TGTGCCAGCAGAGGAGCCTCGACTGAAGCTTTCTTT
TRBJ1-2,TRBD1,-,TRBV9,CASSAARDRGYGYTF,TGTGCCAGCAGCGCCGCCCGGGACAGGGGGTATGGCTACACCTTC
TRBJ1-1,-,few,TRBV20-1,CSARMAAEAFF,TGCAGTGCTAGAATGGCAGCTGAAGCTTTCTTT
TRBJ2-2,-,-,TRBV4-2,CASSQVDGETGELFF,TGTGCCAGCAGCCAAGTTGACGGAGAAACCGGGGAGCTGTTTTTT
TRBJ2-5,TRBD2,-,TRBV30,CAWRRRGKETQYF,TGTGCCTGGAGGCGGCGGGGGAAAGAGACCCAGTACTTC
TRBJ1-2,-,few,TRBV6-5,CASSYSNGVAYGYTF,TGTGCCAGCAGTTACTCGAACGGGGTGGCCTATGGCTACACCTTC
TRBJ2-7,TRBD1,-,TRBV6-5,CAAQGASYEQYF,TGTGCCGCACAGGGGGCCTCCTACGAGCAGTACTTC
TRBJ1-3,-,-,TRBV6-4,CASTHQRFGGNTIYF,TGTGCCAGCACCCACCAGAGGTTCGGTGGAAACACCATATATTTT
TRBJ2-1,-,-,TRBV9,CASSVGAIPYNEQFF,TGTGCCAGCAGCGTAGGGGCCATTCCCTACAATGAGCAGTTCTTC
TRBJ2-5,TRBD2,-,TRBV7-2,CASSLDGLAGETQYF,TGTGCCAGCAGCTTAGATGGGCTAGCGGGCGAGACCCAGTACTTC
TRBJ1-2,-,-,TRBV7-9,CASSLTRVESSGYTF,TGTGCCAGCAGCCTCACCAGGGTGGAGAGTAGTGGCTACACCTTC
TRBJ1-1,-,-,TRBV19,CASRKGGNTEAFF,TGTGCCAGTAGAAAAGGGGGGAACACTGAAGCTTTCTTT
TRBJ2-1,-,few,TRBV29-1,CSVEGRDRSSYNEQFF,TGCAGCGTTGAAGGTAGAGACAGAAGCTCCTACAATGAGCAGTTCTTC
TRBJ1-5,TRBD1,-,TRBV2,CASSGATGENQPQHF,TGTGCCAGCAGTGGAGCGACAGGGGAGAATCAGCCCCAGCATTTT
TRBJ2-6,-,-,TRBV5-1,CASGLGDSGANVLTF,TGCGCCAGCGGGTTAGGAGACTCTGGGGCCAACGTCCTGACTTTC
TRBJ1-5,TRBD1,-,TRBV19,CASSPGGGNQPQHF,TGTGCCAGTAGTCCAGGGGGCGGCAATCAGCCCCAGCATTTT
TRBJ2-1,TRBD1,few,TRBV15,CATASRTGGYEQFF,TGTGCCACCGCCTCAAGGACAGGGGGCTATGAGCAGTTCTTC
TRBJ2-1,-,-,TRBV4-2,CASSQEGYREHPNNEQFF,TGTGCCAGCAGCCAAGAAGGGTATCGGGAACACCCTAACAATGAGCAGTTCTTC
TRBJ2-4,-,-,TRBV6-5,CASSYIGVAVQYF,TGTGCCAGCAGTTACATCGGGGTAGCCGTTCAGTACTTC
TRBJ1-5,-,-,TRBV7-2,CASSSHVGQDQPQHF,TGTGCCAGCAGCTCACACGTGGGACAAGATCAGCCCCAGCATTTT
TRBJ1-2,-,few,TRBV10-3,CAISGGTSVYGYTF,TGTGCCATCAGCGGCGGGACTTCCGTCTATGGCTACACCTTC
TRBJ1-2,-,once,TRBV4-2,CASSQDKEYYGYTF,TGTGCCAGCAGCCAAGATAAGGAGTACTATGGCTACACCTTC
TRBJ2-3,TRBD1,once,TRBV5-8,CASSAGTGGPDTQYF,TGTGCCAGCAGCGCCGGGACAGGGGGTCCAGATACGCAGTATTTT
TRBJ1-1,-,-,TRBV4-1,CASSLNEQFEAFF,TGCGCCAGCAGCCTTAACGAACAGTTTGAAGCTTTCTTT
TRBJ1-2,-,-,TRBV5-6,CASRHRERNYGYTF,TGTGCCAGCAGGCACAGGGAGCGAAACTATGGCTACACCTTC
TRBJ1-4,-,once,TRBV15,CATSLDRHNEKLFF,TGTGCCACCAGCCTTGACAGACACAATGAAAAACTGTTTTTT
TRBJ1-1,-,-,TRBV10-3,CAISERQNMNTEAFF,TGTGCCATCAGTGAGAGACAGAACATGAACACTGAAGCTTTCTTT
TRBJ2-7,-,-,TRBV5-1,CASSLDQSPADEQYF,TGCGCCAGCAGCTTGGATCAGTCACCGGCGGACGAGCAGTACTTC
TRBJ2-1,TRBD1,-,TRBV27,CASSSTGVYEQFF,TGTGCCAGCAGTAGCACAGGGGTATATGAGCAGTTCTTC
TRBJ2-2,-,few,TRBV16,CASSQSPQGRPRTGELFF,TGTGCCAGCAGCCAATCCCCCCAGGGTAGACCCCGCACCGGGGAGCTGTTTTTT
TRBJ2-7,TRBD2,few,TRBV4-2,CASSQATSGGSYEQYF,TGTGCCAGCAGCCAAGCGACTAGCGGGGGCTCCTACGAGCAGTACTTC
TRBJ2-1,-,few,TRBV7-2,CASSSGLSYNEQFF,TGTGCCAGCAGCTCGGGATTATCCTACAATGAGCAGTTCTTC
TRBJ2-5,TRBD2,-,TRBV5-4,CASSLVGLAGAKGETQYF,TGTGCCAGCAGCTTGGTAGGACTAGCGGGCGCTAAGGGGGAGACCCAGTACTTC